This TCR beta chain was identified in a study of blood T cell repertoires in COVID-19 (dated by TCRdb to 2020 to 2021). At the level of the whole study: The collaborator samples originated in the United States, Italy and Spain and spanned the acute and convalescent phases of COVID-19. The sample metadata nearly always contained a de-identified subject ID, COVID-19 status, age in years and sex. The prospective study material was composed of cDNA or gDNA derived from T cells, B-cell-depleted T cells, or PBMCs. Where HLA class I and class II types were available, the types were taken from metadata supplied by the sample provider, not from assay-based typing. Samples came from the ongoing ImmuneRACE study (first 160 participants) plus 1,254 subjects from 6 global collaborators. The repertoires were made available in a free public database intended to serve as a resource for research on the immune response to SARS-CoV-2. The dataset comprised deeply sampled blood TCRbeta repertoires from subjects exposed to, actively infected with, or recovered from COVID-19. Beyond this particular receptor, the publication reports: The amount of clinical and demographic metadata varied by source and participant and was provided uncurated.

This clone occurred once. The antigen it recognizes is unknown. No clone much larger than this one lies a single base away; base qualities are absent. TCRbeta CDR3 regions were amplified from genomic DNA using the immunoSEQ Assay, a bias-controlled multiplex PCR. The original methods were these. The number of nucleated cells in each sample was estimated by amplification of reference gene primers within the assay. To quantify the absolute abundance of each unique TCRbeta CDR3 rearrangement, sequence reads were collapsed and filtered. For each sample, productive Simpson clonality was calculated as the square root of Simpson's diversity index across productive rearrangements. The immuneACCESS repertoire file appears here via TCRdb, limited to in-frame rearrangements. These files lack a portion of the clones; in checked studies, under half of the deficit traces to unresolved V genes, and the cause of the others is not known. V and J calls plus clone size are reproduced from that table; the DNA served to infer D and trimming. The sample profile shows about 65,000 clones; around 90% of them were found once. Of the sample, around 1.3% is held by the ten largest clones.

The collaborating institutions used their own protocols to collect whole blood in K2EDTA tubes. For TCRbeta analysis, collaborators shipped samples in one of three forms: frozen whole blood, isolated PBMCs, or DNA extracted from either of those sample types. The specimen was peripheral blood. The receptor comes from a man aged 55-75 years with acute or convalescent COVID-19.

The CDR3 is CASSESYRDRGSNQPQHF. The DNA sequence is TGTGCCAGCAGTGAATCATACAGGGATCGTGGGAGCAATCAGCCCCAGCATTTT. The chain couples TRBV6-1 to TRBJ1-5, and perhaps TRBD1 as D gene, on 6 matching bases. Counted from cysteine to phenylalanine, this CDR3 has 18 amino acids. Only CDR3 DNA is held: 54 bases, read in frame from base 1. V sheds 2 bases and J sheds 1 base, leaving 18 bases between their ends. From the germline V gene, CDR1 is MNHNS and CDR2 is SASEGT.